By sample share, the clone carrying this TCR beta chain is medium-sized. V lost 3 bases to trimming and J lost 6 bases, with 9 bases between them. This CDR3 comprises 12 residues. CDR1 is SQVTM, CDR2 ANQGSEA, per germline. The QIAseq Immune Repertoire TCR panel built the libraries from approximately 16 ng of total RNA. TCRdb re-analysed the reads in MiXCR, keeping a single row per CDR3 protein. The sample carries around 1,900 distinct CDR3 sequences, approximately 6% recorded once. The entry originates in a study of circulating CD8 cells and anti-PD-1 response in melanoma. About the research overall: About 45% of the 13 patients had prior targeted therapy or immunotherapy; seven did not.

Four subsets defined by PD-1 and/or TIGIT were sorted from live CD3+CD8+TCRalphabeta+ cells. The chain combines TRBV29-1 with TRBJ2-1; D might be TRBD2 (6 bases). The sample consisted of CD8+ T cells from PBMCs, taken at baseline or after one month of anti-PD-1 therapy (not recorded which). This clonotype was sampled from a human donor with melanoma. The CDR3 loop reads CSVDAGINEQFF. CDR3 coding DNA: TGCAGCGTTGACGCGGGGATCAATGAGCAGTTCTTC.